This TCR beta chain was captured by sequencing in a study of radiation and T cells in renal cell carcinoma. Produced via immunoSEQ multiplex PCR; TCRdb's table is partial and in-frame only. The sample comprises 100,000 to 150,000 clones, 82% of which are singletons, and 2.5% to 3.5% rests with the top ten. Comments on this clone: Its antigen remains unknown.

CDR1 is LNHDA and CDR2 is SQIVND in the germline V gene (reference sequence). V dropped 8 bases and J dropped 7; count of bases not matched to a gene: 12. CDR3 length: 15 residues. Study-level results: Top tumor clonotypes rose in blood 2 weeks post-radiation, then contracted.

Time point defined: baseline pretreatment blood. Noted treatment: 15 Gy SBRT to primary tumor, nephrectomy 4 weeks later. This renal cell carcinoma was of the clear cell type. Sample: blood, taken from a patient whose treatment included radiotherapy and nephrectomy. The chain is built from TRBV19 and TRBJ1-4; 8 bases map to TRBD1. The sequence was obtained from a woman in her sixties or seventies with renal cell carcinoma. CDR3 protein: CASAILQGGGEKLFF. The CDR3 DNA reads TGTGCCAGTGCTATCCTACAGGGGGGCGGTGAAAAACTGTTTTTT.